These T cell receptor beta chains were read from a single sample in a study of shared clonotypes between healthy human individuals. Clones were read by immunoSEQ multiplex PCR, and TCRdb kept only the in-frame ones, dropping some. Of roughly 1,600,000 clones listed, approximately 98.5% are singletons. The sample comprised naive CD4+ T cells sorted from blood. The receptors here all came from a man under 40 in good health. Each CDR3 is given with its conserved first and last residue. The D gene is left open where the match is weak. Some rows mark clone size as missing; the rest say once, few, many or name a class of expanded clone.

TRBV6-5	13	once	NA	TRBJ2-2	TGTGCCAGCAGTTACCCCGGGGCCGGGGAGCTGTTTTTT	CASSYPGAGELFF
TRBV6-1	18	NA	TRBD1	TRBJ2-3	TGTGCCAGCAGTGAAGCTACAACCTCAGGGGGCAGCACAGATACGCAGTATTTT	CASSEATTSGGSTDTQYF
TRBV6-1	16	NA	TRBD2	TRBJ2-5	TGTGCCAGCAGTGCAATGGTAACTAGCGCGCAAGAGACCCAGTACTTC	CASSAMVTSAQETQYF
TRBV9	15	NA	NA	TRBJ2-2	TGTGCCAGCAGCGCTACGGGACAGAACACCGGGGAGCTGTTTTTT	CASSATGQNTGELFF
TRBV4-3	17	NA	NA	TRBJ1-2	TGCGCCAGCAGCCAAACGGTGGACAAGCGGATGGATTATGGCTACACCTTC	CASSQTVDKRMDYGYTF
TRBV25-1	15	NA	NA	TRBJ2-1	TGTGCCAGCAGTGGACAGGGAGGGTCCTACAATGAGCAGTTCTTC	CASSGQGGSYNEQFF
TRBV7-8	16	NA	NA	TRBJ1-1	TGTGCCAGCAGCTTAGTCCCGGGAGCCCTGAACACTGAAGCTTTCTTT	CASSLVPGALNTEAFF
TRBV2	15	NA	TRBD1	TRBJ1-1	TGTGCCAGCAGGGCACAGGGGGCCATGAACACTGAAGCTTTCTTT	CASRAQGAMNTEAFF
TRBV9	15	NA	NA	TRBJ2-1	TGTGCCAGCAGCGGGCGTTATGGCTCCTACAATGAGCAGTTCTTC	CASSGRYGSYNEQFF
TRBV27	13	NA	TRBD1	TRBJ1-5	TGTGCCAGCAGGGGGACAGGGAGTTTATTTCAGCATTTT	CASRGTGSLFQHF
TRBV9	14	NA	NA	TRBJ2-1	TGTGCCAGCAATAGGGGCAGCTCCTACAATGAGCAGTTCTTC	CASNRGSSYNEQFF
TRBV29-1	14	NA	NA	TRBJ2-3	TGCAGCGTCCCCCCTGCGGGACGAACAGATACGCAGTATTTT	CSVPPAGRTDTQYF
TRBV25-1	13	once	NA	TRBJ1-1	TGTGCCAGCAGTGCCACCGGGACACGCAGAGCTTTCTTT	CASSATGTRRAFF
TRBV10-3	14	NA	NA	TRBJ1-4	TGTGCCATCAGTGCTTCCGGGACACGTGAAAAACTGTTTTTT	CAISASGTREKLFF
TRBV7-9	14	NA	TRBD1	TRBJ2-7	TGTGCCAGCAGCACGTCGGACAGGGGCTACGAGCAGTACTTC	CASSTSDRGYEQYF
TRBV27	14	NA	NA	TRBJ1-1	TGTGCCAGCAGTTTGGGGGCGTGGAACACTGAAGCTTTCTTT	CASSLGAWNTEAFF
TRBV6-1	15	NA	TRBD2	TRBJ2-7	TGTGCCAGCAGTGAGGGGCCAGCGGGGGTCTACGAGCAGTACTTC	CASSEGPAGVYEQYF
TRBV19	16	NA	NA	TRBJ2-6	TGTGCCAGTAGTATAGGCATCCCTTCTGGGGCCAACGTCCTGACTTTC	CASSIGIPSGANVLTF
TRBV10-3	17	NA	NA	TRBJ2-5	TGTGCCATCAGTGCACTAGGCGGAGTCCAAAGCCAAGAGACCCAGTACTTC	CAISALGGVQSQETQYF
TRBV7-2	15	NA	NA	TRBJ2-3	TGTGCCAGCAGCTTTGGAGGAGGGTACACAGATACGCAGTATTTT	CASSFGGGYTDTQYF
TRBV5-6	17	NA	NA	TRBJ2-2	TGTGCCAGCAGCCTGCAGGACGGACGCACCTGGACCGGGGAGCTGTTTTTT	CASSLQDGRTWTGELFF
TRBV16	17	NA	TRBD1	TRBJ2-7	TGTGCCAGCACCAGTCCCCCGGCAGGGACAGGCAGCAACGAGCAGTACTTC	CASTSPPAGTGSNEQYF
TRBV5-1	13	NA	TRBD2	TRBJ2-1	TGCGCCAGCAGCGGGCGGGGGGCCAATGAGCAGTTCTTC	CASSGRGANEQFF
TRBV5-1	15	NA	NA	TRBJ2-5	TGCGCCAGCAGCCGGGCGGACAGCCCGGGTGAGACCCAGTACTTC	CASSRADSPGETQYF
TRBV5-4	15	NA	TRBD2	TRBJ2-7	TGTGCCAGCAGCCGAACGGGCGGGAGGGCCGACGAGCAGTACTTC	CASSRTGGRADEQYF
TRBV18	14	NA	TRBD1	TRBJ1-1	TGTGCCAGCTCAATCAAGGGGGCGAACACTGAAGCTTTCTTT	CASSIKGANTEAFF
TRBV28	14	NA	NA	TRBJ2-3	TGTGCCAGCAGTACCCCAAGAAGCACAGATACGCAGTATTTT	CASSTPRSTDTQYF
TRBV5-6	16	NA	TRBD2	TRBJ2-1	TGTGCCAGCAGCTTGGGGACTAGCGGGAGAGACAATGAGCAGTTCTTC	CASSLGTSGRDNEQFF
TRBV28	13	NA	NA	TRBJ1-2	TGTGCCAGCAGTTTCCGGGCCACCCGTGGCTACACCTTC	CASSFRATRGYTF
TRBV28	14	NA	NA	TRBJ2-7	TGTGCCAGCAGTTTAATGGCAGCCAACTTAGAGCAGTACTTC	CASSLMAANLEQYF
TRBV14	16	once	TRBD2	TRBJ2-3	TGTGCCAGCAGTCGGACGGGAGGATTGATAACAGATACGCAGTATTTT	CASSRTGGLITDTQYF
TRBV5-4	16	NA	NA	TRBJ2-1	TGTGCCAGCAGCTCCCCCTCAGCGAGCTCCTACAATGAGCAGTTCTTC	CASSSPSASSYNEQFF
TRBV6-6	15	NA	TRBD2	TRBJ2-5	TGTGCCAGCAGTAGAAAAGCGGGAGGAGGAGAGACCCAGTACTTC	CASSRKAGGGETQYF
TRBV18	15	NA	TRBD1	TRBJ1-1	TGTGCCAGCTCACTTAACCAGGGGGACATCGCTGAAGCTTTCTTT	CASSLNQGDIAEAFF
TRBV5-1	15	NA	NA	TRBJ2-3	TGCGCCAGCAGCTTGTCGGGGGCTCAAACAGATACGCAGTATTTT	CASSLSGAQTDTQYF
TRBV28	13	NA	NA	TRBJ2-5	TGTGCCAGCCACGACAGAAGTCAAGAGACCCAGTACTTC	CASHDRSQETQYF
TRBV29-1	15	once	NA	TRBJ1-2	TGCAGCGTTGAGAATAGTGACGAGCAGCACGGTGGCTACACCTTC	CSVENSDEQHGGYTF
TRBV7-6	14	NA	NA	TRBJ2-5	TGTGCCAGCAGCTCAGACGGCCCGAGGGAGACCCAGTACTTC	CASSSDGPRETQYF
TRBV4-3	18	NA	TRBD1	TRBJ1-2	TGCGCCAGCAGCCAGTCTAAACCGGGACAGGCGTCGCTATGGGGCTACACCTTC	CASSQSKPGQASLWGYTF
TRBV28	14	NA	TRBD1	TRBJ1-4	TGTGCCAGCAGTCCTCCCGGGACAGACGAAAAACTGTTTTTT	CASSPPGTDEKLFF
TRBV7-8	14	NA	NA	TRBJ2-7	TGTGCCAGCAGCTTAGTAACGGGGTCCTACGAGCAGTACTTC	CASSLVTGSYEQYF
TRBV7-2	14	NA	NA	TRBJ1-4	TGTGCCAGCAGCCCACGGGGCATGGGGGAAAAACTGTTTTTT	CASSPRGMGEKLFF
TRBV2	14	NA	NA	TRBJ1-1	TGTGCCAGCAGGGTGGACGTTGTGAACACTGAAGCTTTCTTT	CASRVDVVNTEAFF